These T cell receptor beta chains were read from a single sample in a study of spatial heterogeneity in lung cancer. TCRdb called the 5' RACE reads again in MiXCR, with one record for every CDR3 protein. Among approximately 110,000 distinct CDR3 sequences listed, more than 10% were seen once. The material was PBMCs, obtained at follow-up. These receptors all stem from a female donor with early-stage non-small cell lung cancer. CDR3s include the opening cysteine and the closing phenylalanine or tryptophan. Fields, in order: V gene, J gene, CDR3 length, clone size, D gene, CDR3 protein, CDR3 DNA. D genes are given only for firm matches. Only part of the rows carry a size: once, few, many, or a class if the clone is expanded.

TRBV9	TRBJ2-2	17	many	.	CASSLASGSTHTGELFF	TGTGCCAGCAGCCTAGCGAGCGGATCCACGCACACCGGGGAGCTGTTTTTT
TRBV6-1	TRBJ2-5	15	few	TRBD1	CASSAFTGGRETQYF	TGTGCCAGCAGTGCCTTCACAGGGGGCCGTGAGACCCAGTACTTC
TRBV10-3	TRBJ2-2	11	few	.	CAISRTGELFF	TGTGCCATCAGCCGCACCGGGGAGCTGTTTTTT
TRBV5-1	TRBJ2-1	15	.	TRBD1	CASSFLTGVSNEQFF	TGCGCCAGCAGCTTCCTGACAGGGGTTAGCAATGAGCAGTTCTTC
TRBV11-2	TRBJ2-7	15	few	.	CASSTSRGRPGEQYF	TGTGCCAGCAGCACCTCTAGGGGCCGTCCTGGAGAGCAGTACTTC
TRBV12-3/TRBV12-4	TRBJ2-1	15	.	TRBD2	CASSLRLAPYNEQFF	TGTGCCAGCAGTTTAAGACTAGCGCCCTACAATGAGCAGTTCTTC
TRBV28	TRBJ1-5	13	many	.	CASNPDRRQPQHF	TGTGCCAGCAACCCTGACAGGAGACAGCCCCAGCATTTT
TRBV14	TRBJ1-2	12	.	.	CASSVLGYGYTF	TGTGCCAGCAGCGTGCTGGGCTATGGCTACACCTTC
TRBV28	TRBJ1-5	14	few	.	CASISGASSQPQHF	TGTGCCAGCATTTCAGGGGCGAGTAGTCAGCCCCAGCATTTT
TRBV2	TRBJ2-1	12	many	TRBD1	CASTRTGPEQFF	TGTGCCAGCACGAGGACAGGGCCTGAGCAGTTCTTC
TRBV29-1	TRBJ2-3	14	few	.	CSVEEGRGTDTQYF	TGCAGCGTTGAAGAAGGGAGAGGGACAGATACGCAGTATTTT
TRBV24-1	TRBJ2-5	14	few	.	CATSPSWQTETQYF	TGTGCCACCAGTCCCTCGTGGCAGACAGAGACCCAGTACTTC
TRBV28	TRBJ2-7	15	many	.	CASSLSGLSSYEQYF	TGTGCCAGCAGTTTAAGCGGCTTAAGCTCCTACGAGCAGTACTTC
TRBV25-1	TRBJ1-4	17	few	.	CASSEYSGQRGREKLFF	TGTGCCAGCAGTGAATATTCTGGACAGAGAGGTCGGGAAAAACTGTTTTTT
TRBV27	TRBJ1-2	15	few	.	CASSSTGGRSPGYTF	TGTGCCAGCAGTTCAACTGGGGGGAGATCTCCTGGCTACACCTTC
TRBV20-1	TRBJ1-1	15	.	.	CSARGGERTNTEAFF	TGCAGTGCTAGGGGGGGGGAACGGACGAACACTGAAGCTTTCTTT
TRBV2	TRBJ2-1	10	many	.	CASNKNEQFF	TGTGCCAGCAATAAGAATGAGCAGTTCTTC
TRBV19	TRBJ2-5	12	.	.	CASSISQETQYF	TGTGCCAGTAGTATATCCCAAGAGACCCAGTACTTC
TRBV7-2	TRBJ1-4	15	few	.	CASSLSPAGGEKLFF	TGTGCCAGCAGCTTATCCCCAGCGGGTGGTGAAAAACTGTTTTTT
TRBV28	TRBJ1-5	15	.	.	CASSPGGVRNQPQHF	TGTGCCAGCAGCCCCGGTGGGGTAAGAAATCAGCCCCAGCATTTT
TRBV23-1	TRBJ2-7	15	once	.	CASSQIEGAKDEQYF	TGCGCCAGCAGCCAAATCGAAGGGGCTAAGGACGAGCAGTACTTC
TRBV20-1	TRBJ2-2	15	few	TRBD2	CSARRAGGNTGELFF	TGCAGTGCTAGACGAGCGGGAGGCAACACCGGGGAGCTGTTTTTT
TRBV7-9	TRBJ1-2	14	.	.	CASSSPTGNYGYTF	TGTGCCAGCAGCTCCCCTACAGGAAACTATGGCTACACCTTC
TRBV12-3/TRBV12-4	TRBJ1-2	14	few	.	CASSRDSRDYGYTF	TGTGCCAGCAGCCGGGACTCTAGGGACTATGGCTACACCTTC
TRBV20-1	TRBJ2-2	13	.	.	CSARYPNTGELFF	TGCAGTGCTAGATACCCGAACACCGGGGAGCTGTTTTTT
TRBV2	TRBJ2-7	13	few	TRBD2	CATRTSGNHEQYF	TGTGCCACCAGGACTAGCGGGAATCACGAGCAGTACTTC
TRBV20-1	TRBJ2-2	12	few	.	CSARDGQVKLFF	TGCAGTGCTAGAGATGGGCAGGTGAAGCTGTTTTTT
TRBV18	TRBJ2-1	12	few	.	CASSPGGNEQFF	TGTGCCAGCTCACCAGGGGGCAATGAGCAGTTCTTC
TRBV4-1	TRBJ2-2	17	.	TRBD2	CASSRGAASGRAGELFF	TGCGCCAGCAGCCGTGGGGCCGCTAGCGGGAGGGCCGGGGAGCTGTTTTTT
TRBV28	TRBJ2-7	16	few	TRBD2	CASRLGGTSGSYEQYF	TGTGCCAGCAGATTGGGGGGGACTAGCGGTTCCTACGAGCAGTACTTC
TRBV29-1	TRBJ1-3	12	many	.	CSVSDAGNTIYF	TGCAGCGTCTCCGATGCTGGAAACACCATATATTTT
TRBV10-3	TRBJ1-5	15	few	.	CAISGGSLNNQPQHF	TGTGCCATCTCCGGCGGCAGTCTTAACAATCAGCCCCAGCATTTT
TRBV18	TRBJ2-3	12	many	.	CASSPSRDTQYF	TGTGCCAGCTCACCGTCTAGAGATACGCAGTATTTT
TRBV11-2	TRBJ2-1	16	many	TRBD2	CASSLTGTSGHNEQFF	TGTGCCAGCAGCCTGACCGGGACTAGCGGTCACAATGAGCAGTTCTTC
TRBV5-1	TRBJ1-1	16	many	.	CASSFRPQDRNTEAFF	TGCGCCAGCAGCTTTCGTCCACAGGACAGGAACACTGAAGCTTTCTTT
TRBV5-1	TRBJ2-4	17	.	TRBD1	CASSSTLRTGAKNIQYF	TGCGCCAGCAGCTCTACCCTCCGGACAGGGGCCAAAAACATTCAGTACTTC
TRBV5-4	TRBJ2-3	18	many	TRBD2	CASSLDLLLAGGADTQYF	TGTGCCAGCAGCTTGGACCTACTACTAGCGGGAGGGGCAGATACGCAGTATTTT